This T cell receptor beta chain originates from a study of neurological immune-mediated disorders. The study's findings and limits: Expanded clones shared no CDR3 amino acid sequences across subjects, suggesting private repertoires in all groups. Levels of TCR clonal expansion peaked in HTLV-1-associated myelopathy and reached their lowest in multiple sclerosis, under those of healthy controls.

Each TCR transcript was tagged with a 10-nucleotide random UMI during 5'RACE. TCRdb passed the 5' RACE reads through MiXCR, listing each CDR3 protein once. The table has approximately 74,000 distinct CDR3 sequences, around 9.9% seen once. Healthy controls were blood bank volunteers in Maryland, USA. This clonotype was detected many times. Antigen specificity is unknown. This TCR came from a middle-aged man in good health. Sequencing was performed on PBMCs.

The CDR3 bases are TGTGCCAGCAGTCTCTCGACCCTCCCTCAGCCCCAGCATTTT. Translating it yields CASSLSTLPQPQHF. The chain couples TRBV28 to TRBJ1-5; D remains ambiguous. Trimming took 5 bases from V and 6 from J, leaving 14 bases between them. The CDR3 spans 14 residues. CDR1 is MDHEN and CDR2 is SYDVKM in the germline V gene.